Listed here are 3 T cell receptor beta chains from one sample, sequenced in a study of shared clonotypes between healthy human individuals. Sequencing used immunoSEQ multiplex PCR; TCRdb keeps in-frame clones, though not all of them. The table lists 500,000 or so clones, approximately 95% of them singletons. Sample: naive CD4+ T cells sorted from blood. Subset reported: CD45RA+ positively selected. These receptors originate from a woman aged 30 to 39 in good health.

The chain links TRBV5-1 to TRBJ2-7, with TRBD1 as a possible D gene (6 bases). V was trimmed by 3 bases and J by 0 bases, leaving 10 bases between them. This CDR3 contains 14 residues. CDR1 is SGHRS and CDR2 is YFSETQ in the germline V gene. The CDR3 coding sequence is TGCGCCAGCAGCTACCGGGACAACTCCTACGAGCAGTACTTC. Translated, it gives CASSYRDNSYEQYF.

V and J are TRBV5-1 and TRBJ1-1, with TRBD1 matching 7 bases. V lost 4 bases, J lost 7 bases, and 7 bases stayed unmatched. Germline CDR1 reads SGHRS; CDR2 reads YFSETQ. The CDR3 totals 13 residues. CDR3 protein: CASSQDRAHEAFF. CDR3 in DNA: TGCGCCAGCAGCCAAGACAGGGCACATGAAGCTTTCTTT.

The chain has TRBV7-8 and TRBJ2-7, with D unresolved. CDR3 length: 14 residues. With 1 base removed from V and 2 bases from J, the gap between germline ends came to 9 bases. Germline CDR1 reads SGHVS; CDR2 reads FQNEAQ. CDR3 sequence reads: CASSLEAPAYEQYF. For the CDR3, the DNA is TGTGCCAGCAGCTTAGAGGCACCAGCCTACGAGCAGTACTTC.